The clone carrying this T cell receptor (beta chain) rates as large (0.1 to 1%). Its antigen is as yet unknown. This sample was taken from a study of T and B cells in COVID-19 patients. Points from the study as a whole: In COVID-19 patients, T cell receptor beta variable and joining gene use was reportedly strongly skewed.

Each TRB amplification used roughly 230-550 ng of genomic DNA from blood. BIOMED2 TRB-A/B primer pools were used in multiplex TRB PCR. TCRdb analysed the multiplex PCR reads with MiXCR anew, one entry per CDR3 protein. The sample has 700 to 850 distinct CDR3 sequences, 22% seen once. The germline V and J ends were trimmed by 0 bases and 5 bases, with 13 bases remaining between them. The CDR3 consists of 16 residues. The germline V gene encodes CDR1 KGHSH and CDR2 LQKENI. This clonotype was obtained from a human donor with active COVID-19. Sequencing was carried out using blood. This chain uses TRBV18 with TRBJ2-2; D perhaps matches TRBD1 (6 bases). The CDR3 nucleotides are TGTGCCAGCTCACCACCCAGGGGAGCAAGTACCGGGGAGCTGTTTTTT. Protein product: CASSPPRGASTGELFF.